The clone carrying this TCR beta chain was observed once. The antigen is not known. Noted treatment: oral pan-JAK inhibitor, 5-10 mg twice daily. This specimen belongs to a study of CD8+ T cells in alopecia areata. Background on the study: Treated patients were given oral tofacitinib, which was dosed at 5 to 10 mg twice daily.

V lost 0 bases, J lost 1 base, and 9 bases lay in between. The CDR3 length is 16 residues. Germline values: CDR1 MNHEY, CDR2 SVGAGI. Study-wide results and limits: In scalp, tofacitinib significantly decreased clonality and expanded CD8+ clones among the top 100. Mice showed TCR sharing more clearly than patients did, possibly owing to HLA.

Following RNA extraction, reverse transcription yielded cDNA that acted as the sequencing template. Libraries were prepared by immunoSEQ multiplex PCR; TCRdb keeps only in-frame clonotypes and omits some of them. Here the sample spans 150,000 to 200,000 clones, roughly two thirds being singletons. The specimen was CD4+ T cells sorted from blood, collected at week 4, from a patient treated with tofacitinib. This chain connects TRBV6-5 to TRBJ2-2; no clear D gene. The sequence derives from a human donor with alopecia areata. CDR3 sequence: CASSYSGTLNTGELFF. The CDR3 DNA sequence: TGTGCCAGCAGTTACTCGGGAACCTTGAACACCGGGGAGCTGTTTTTT.